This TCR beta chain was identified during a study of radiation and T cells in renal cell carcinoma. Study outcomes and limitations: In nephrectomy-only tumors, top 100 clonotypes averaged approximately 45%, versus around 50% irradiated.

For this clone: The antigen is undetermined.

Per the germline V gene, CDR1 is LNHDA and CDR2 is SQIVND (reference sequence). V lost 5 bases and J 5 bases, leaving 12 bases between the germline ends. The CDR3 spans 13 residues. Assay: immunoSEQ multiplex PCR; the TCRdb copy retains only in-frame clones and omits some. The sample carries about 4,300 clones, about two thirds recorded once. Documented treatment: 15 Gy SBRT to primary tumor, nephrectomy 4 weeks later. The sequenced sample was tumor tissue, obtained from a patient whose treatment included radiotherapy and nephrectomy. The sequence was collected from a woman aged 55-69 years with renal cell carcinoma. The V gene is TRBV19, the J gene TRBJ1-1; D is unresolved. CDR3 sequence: CASSPPKRTEAFF. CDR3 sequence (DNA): TGTGCCAGTAGTCCCCCGAAGAGAACTGAAGCTTTCTTT.